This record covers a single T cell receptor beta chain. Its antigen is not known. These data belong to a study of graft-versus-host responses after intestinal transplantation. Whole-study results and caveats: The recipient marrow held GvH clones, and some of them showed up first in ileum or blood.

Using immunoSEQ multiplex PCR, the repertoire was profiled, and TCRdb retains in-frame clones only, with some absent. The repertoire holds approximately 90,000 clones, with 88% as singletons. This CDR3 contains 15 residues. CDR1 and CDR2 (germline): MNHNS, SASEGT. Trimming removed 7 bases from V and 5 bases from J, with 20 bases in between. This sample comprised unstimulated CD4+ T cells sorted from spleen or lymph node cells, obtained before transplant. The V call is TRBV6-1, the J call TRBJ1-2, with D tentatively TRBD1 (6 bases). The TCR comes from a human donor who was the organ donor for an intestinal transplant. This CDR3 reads CASMLDGGRGYGYTF. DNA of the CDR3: TGTGCCAGCATGCTCGATGGGGGAAGGGGGTATGGCTACACCTTC.